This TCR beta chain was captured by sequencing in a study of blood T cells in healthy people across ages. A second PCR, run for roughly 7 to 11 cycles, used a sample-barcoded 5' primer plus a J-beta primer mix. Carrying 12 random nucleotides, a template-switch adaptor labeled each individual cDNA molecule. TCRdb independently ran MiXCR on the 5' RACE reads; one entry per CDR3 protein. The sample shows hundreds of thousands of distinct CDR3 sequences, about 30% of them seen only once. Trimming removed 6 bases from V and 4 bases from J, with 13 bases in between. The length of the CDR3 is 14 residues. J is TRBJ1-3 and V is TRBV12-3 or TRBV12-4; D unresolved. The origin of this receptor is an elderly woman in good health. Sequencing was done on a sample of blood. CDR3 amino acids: CASSPSVSGNTIYF. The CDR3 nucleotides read TGTGCCAGCAGCCCGTCCGTATCGGGAAACACCATATATTTT.